Sequencing of this T cell receptor (beta chain) was carried out in a study of blood T cells in healthy people across ages. Germline lookup yields CDR1 MNHEY and CDR2 SVGAGI. V was shortened by 0 bases and J by 0 bases, with 9 bases between the two germline ends. The CDR3 is 16 amino acids. Study findings and constraints: The fall in TCR beta diversity per million T cells was roughly linear with age.

This clonotype was counted only a few times. The antigen is undetermined. With a J-beta primer mix and a sample-barcoded 5' primer, a second PCR ran about 7 to 11 cycles. TCRdb processed the 5' RACE reads anew with MiXCR; each CDR3 protein has one entry. This table has 550,000 to 800,000 distinct CDR3 sequences, 32% appearing once. Sequenced material: blood. The source of this sequence is a woman of 80 years or more in good health. The chain links TRBV6-5 to TRBJ1-3; D remains unclear. The CDR3 reads CASSYSRESSGNTIYF. CDR3 DNA: TGTGCCAGCAGTTACTCTAGGGAAAGCTCTGGAAACACCATATATTTT.